The T cell receptor beta chain described here comes from a study of T cells in Graves' hyperthyroidism and ophthalmopathy. This clonotype occurred a few times. This CDR3 region has 14 residues. Trimming cost V 5 bases and J 2 bases; bases outside gene matches: 7. The germline V gene has CDR1 DFQATT and CDR2 SNEGSKA (reference sequence). RNA transcripts provided the source from which TCR beta CDR3 regions were amplified. First-round RT-PCR of the TCR CDR3 relied on the HTBI primer set. TCRdb re-analysed the multiplex PCR reads in MiXCR, keeping a single row per CDR3 protein. The table records a few hundred thousand distinct CDR3 sequences, 15% to 19% of them present only once.

This rearrangement joins TRBV20-1 to TRBJ2-3; 7 nucleotides align to TRBD2. This clonotype originated in a woman between 18 and 29 years old with Graves' hyperthyroidism that later progressed to Graves' ophthalmopathy. The sample comprised blood. CDR3 bases: TGCAGTGCTGGAACCGGGACTATCACAGATACGCAGTATTTT. This gives the protein CSAGTGTITDTQYF.